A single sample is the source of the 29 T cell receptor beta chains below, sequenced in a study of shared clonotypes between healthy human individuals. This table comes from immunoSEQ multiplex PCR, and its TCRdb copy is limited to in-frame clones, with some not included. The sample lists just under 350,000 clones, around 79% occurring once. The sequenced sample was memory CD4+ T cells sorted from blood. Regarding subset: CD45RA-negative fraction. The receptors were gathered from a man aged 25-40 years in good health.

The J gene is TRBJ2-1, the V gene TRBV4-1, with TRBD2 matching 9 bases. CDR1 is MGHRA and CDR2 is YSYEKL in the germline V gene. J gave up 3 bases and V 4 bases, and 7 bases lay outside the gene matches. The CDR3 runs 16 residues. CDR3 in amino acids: CASSLLRTSVYNEQFF. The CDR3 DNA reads TGCGCCAGCAGCCTATTACGGACTAGCGTCTACAATGAGCAGTTCTTC.

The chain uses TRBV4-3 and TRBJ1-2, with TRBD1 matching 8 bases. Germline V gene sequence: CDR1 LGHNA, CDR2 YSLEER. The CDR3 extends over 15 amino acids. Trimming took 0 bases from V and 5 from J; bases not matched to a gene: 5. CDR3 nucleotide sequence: TGCGCCAGCAGCCAAGACCTGACAGGGGATTATGGCTACACCTTC. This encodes CASSQDLTGDYGYTF.

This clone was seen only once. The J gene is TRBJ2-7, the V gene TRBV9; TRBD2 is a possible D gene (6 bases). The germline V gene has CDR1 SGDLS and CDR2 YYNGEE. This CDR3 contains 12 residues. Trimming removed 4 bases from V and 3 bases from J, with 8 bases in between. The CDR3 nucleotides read TGTGCCAGCAGCCGGGACTTCTACGAGCAGTACTTC. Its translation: CASSRDFYEQYF.

CDR3 in DNA: TGTGCCAGCTCACCGTTATTGAGGGTTGAGACCCAGTACTTC. Translation gives CASSPLLRVETQYF. The V and J genes are TRBV18 and TRBJ2-5, with a tentative D call TRBD2 (5 bases). CDR1 and CDR2 (germline): KGHSH, LQKENI. V shed 3 bases and J shed 5 bases, with 13 bases lying between them. The CDR3 has 14 residues. Full variable domain (missing parts from reference TRBV18 and TRBJ2-5): NAGVMQNPRHLVRRRGQEARLRCSPMKGHSHVYWYRQLPEEGLKFMVYLQKENIIDESGMPKERFSAEFPKEGPSILRIQQVVRGDSAAYFCASSPLLRVETQYFGPGTRLLVL.

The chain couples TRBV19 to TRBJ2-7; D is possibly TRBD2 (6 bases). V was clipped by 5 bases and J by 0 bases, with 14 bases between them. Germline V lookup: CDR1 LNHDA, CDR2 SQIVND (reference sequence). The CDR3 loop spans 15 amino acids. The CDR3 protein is CASSLASANSYEQYF. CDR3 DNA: TGTGCCAGTAGTCTGGCTAGCGCAAACTCCTACGAGCAGTACTTC.

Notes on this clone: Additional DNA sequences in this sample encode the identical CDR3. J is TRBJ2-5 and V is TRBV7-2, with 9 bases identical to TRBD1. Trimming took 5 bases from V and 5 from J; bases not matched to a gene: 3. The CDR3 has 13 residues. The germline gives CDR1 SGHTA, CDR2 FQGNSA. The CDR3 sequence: CASSPGTGETQYF. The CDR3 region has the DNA TGTGCCAGCAGCCCAGGGACAGGGGAGACCCAGTACTTC.

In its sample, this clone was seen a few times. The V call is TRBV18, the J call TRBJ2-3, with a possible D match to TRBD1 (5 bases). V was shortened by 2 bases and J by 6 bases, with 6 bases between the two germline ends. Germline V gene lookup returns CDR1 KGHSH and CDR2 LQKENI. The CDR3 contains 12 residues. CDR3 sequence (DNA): TGTGCCAGCTCACCAAAGGGGGATACGCAGTATTTT. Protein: CASSPKGDTQYF. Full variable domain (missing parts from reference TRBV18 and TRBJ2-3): NAGVMQNPRHLVRRRGQEARLRCSPMKGHSHVYWYRQLPEEGLKFMVYLQKENIIDESGMPKERFSAEFPKEGPSILRIQQVVRGDSAAYFCASSPKGDTQYFGPGTRLTVL.

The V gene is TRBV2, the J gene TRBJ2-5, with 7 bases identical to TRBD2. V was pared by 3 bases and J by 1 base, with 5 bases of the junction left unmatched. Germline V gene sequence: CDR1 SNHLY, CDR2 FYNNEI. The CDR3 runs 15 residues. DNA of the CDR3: TGTGCCAGCAGTGAGGGACTACCCCCCCAAGAGACCCAGTACTTC. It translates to CASSEGLPPQETQYF.

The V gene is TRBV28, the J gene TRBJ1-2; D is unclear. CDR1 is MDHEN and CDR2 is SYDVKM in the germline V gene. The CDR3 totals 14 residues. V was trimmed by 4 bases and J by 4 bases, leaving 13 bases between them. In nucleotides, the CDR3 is TGTGCCAGCAGTTCCGGACGGCGCGCCTATGGCTACACCTTC. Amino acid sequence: CASSSGRRAYGYTF.

The CDR3 sequence: CASSTGRQASNQPQHF. CDR3 in DNA: TGTGCCAGTAGTACGGGGAGACAGGCCAGCAATCAGCCCCAGCATTTT. The rearrangement joins TRBV19 to TRBJ1-5, with D perhaps TRBD1 (6 bases). The CDR3 extends over 16 amino acids. From germline, CDR1 is LNHDA and CDR2 SQIVND (reference sequence). Between the trimmed V and J ends, which lost 4 bases and 1 base, there was a span of 14 bases.

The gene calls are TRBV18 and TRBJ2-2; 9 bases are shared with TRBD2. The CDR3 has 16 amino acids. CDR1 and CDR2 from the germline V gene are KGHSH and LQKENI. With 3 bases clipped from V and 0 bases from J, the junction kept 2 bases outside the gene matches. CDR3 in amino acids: CASSPLAGANTGELFF. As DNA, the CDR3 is TGTGCCAGCTCACCGTTAGCGGGAGCGAACACCGGGGAGCTGTTTTTT. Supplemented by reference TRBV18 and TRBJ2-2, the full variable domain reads NAGVMQNPRHLVRRRGQEARLRCSPMKGHSHVYWYRQLPEEGLKFMVYLQKENIIDESGMPKERFSAEFPKEGPSILRIQQVVRGDSAAYFCASSPLAGANTGELFFGEGSRLTVL.

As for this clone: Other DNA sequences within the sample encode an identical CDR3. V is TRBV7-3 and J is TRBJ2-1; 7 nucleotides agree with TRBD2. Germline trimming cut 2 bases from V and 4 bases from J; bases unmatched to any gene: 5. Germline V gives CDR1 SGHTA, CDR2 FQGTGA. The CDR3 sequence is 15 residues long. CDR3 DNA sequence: TGTGCCAGCAGCTTAGCGGGGAGGGAATACAATGAGCAGTTCTTC. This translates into CASSLAGREYNEQFF.

This chain's CDR3 is CASRSLADSYNEQFF. CDR3 bases: TGTGCAAGTCGCTCCCTAGCGGACTCCTACAATGAGCAGTTCTTC. J is TRBJ2-1 and V is TRBV12-2; TRBD2, the table's D call, was not compared with the DNA. TRBV12-2 is tagged as a pseudogene. The CDR3 runs to 15 residues.

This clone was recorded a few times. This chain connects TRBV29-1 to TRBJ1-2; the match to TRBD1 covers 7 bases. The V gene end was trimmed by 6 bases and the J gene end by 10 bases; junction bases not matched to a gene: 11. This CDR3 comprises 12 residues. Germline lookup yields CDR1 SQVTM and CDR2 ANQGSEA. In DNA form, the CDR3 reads TGCAGCGTCTCTCCCGGGACAGCGCACTACACCTTC. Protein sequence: CSVSPGTAHYTF.

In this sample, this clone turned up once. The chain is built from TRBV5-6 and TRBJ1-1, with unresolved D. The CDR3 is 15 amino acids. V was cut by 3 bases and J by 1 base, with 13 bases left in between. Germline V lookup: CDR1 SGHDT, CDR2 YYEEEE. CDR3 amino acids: CASSSQTSGNTEAFF. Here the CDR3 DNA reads TGTGCCAGCAGCTCCCAGACGTCGGGGAACACTGAAGCTTTCTTT.

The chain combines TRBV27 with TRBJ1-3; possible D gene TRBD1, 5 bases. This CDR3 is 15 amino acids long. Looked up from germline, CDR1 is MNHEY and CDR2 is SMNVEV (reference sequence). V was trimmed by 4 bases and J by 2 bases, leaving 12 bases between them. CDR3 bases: TGTGCCAGCAGTTCGCAGGGCTTTCCTGGAAACACCATATATTTT. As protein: CASSSQGFPGNTIYF.

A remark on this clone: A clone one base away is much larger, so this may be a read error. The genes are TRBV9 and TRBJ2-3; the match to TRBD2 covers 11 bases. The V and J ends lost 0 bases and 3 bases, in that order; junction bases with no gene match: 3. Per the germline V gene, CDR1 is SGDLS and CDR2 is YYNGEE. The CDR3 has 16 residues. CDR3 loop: CASSVARLAGTDTQYF. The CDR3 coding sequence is TGTGCCAGCAGCGTAGCAAGACTAGCGGGGACAGATACGCAGTATTTT. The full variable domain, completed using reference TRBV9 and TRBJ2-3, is DSGVTQTPKHLITATGQRVTLRCSPRSGDLSVYWYQQSLDQGLQFLIQYYNGEERAKGNILERFSAQQFPDLHSELNLSSLELGDSALYFCASSVARLAGTDTQYFGPGTRLTVL.

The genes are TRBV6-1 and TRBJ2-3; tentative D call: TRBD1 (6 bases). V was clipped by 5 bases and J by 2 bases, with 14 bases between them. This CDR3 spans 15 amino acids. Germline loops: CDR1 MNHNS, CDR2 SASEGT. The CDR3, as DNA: TGTGCCAGCAGTATAAAACGGGACATCACAGATACGCAGTATTTT. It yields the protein CASSIKRDITDTQYF.

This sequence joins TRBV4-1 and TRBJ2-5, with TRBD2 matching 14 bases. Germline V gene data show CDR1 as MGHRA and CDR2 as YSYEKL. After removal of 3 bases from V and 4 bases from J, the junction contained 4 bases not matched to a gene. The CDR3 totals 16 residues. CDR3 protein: CASSHPGLAGAETQYF. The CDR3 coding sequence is TGCGCCAGCAGCCACCCGGGACTAGCGGGAGCAGAGACCCAGTACTTC.

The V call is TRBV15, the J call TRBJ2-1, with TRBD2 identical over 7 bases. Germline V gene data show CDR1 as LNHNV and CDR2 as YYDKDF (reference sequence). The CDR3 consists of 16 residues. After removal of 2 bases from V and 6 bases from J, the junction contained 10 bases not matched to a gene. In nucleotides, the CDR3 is TGTGCCACCAGCAGAAAAATAGCGGGCGGCGCCAATGAGCAGTTCTTC. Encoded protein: CATSRKIAGGANEQFF.

As DNA, the CDR3 is TGTGCCAGCACCAAACAGGGGTCCACTGAAGCTTTCTTT. Translated, it gives CASTKQGSTEAFF. The V and J genes are TRBV2 and TRBJ1-1, with 7 bases identical to TRBD1. Germline loops: CDR1 SNHLY, CDR2 FYNNEI. This CDR3 spans 13 amino acids. The junction had 6 bases not matched to a gene; V was cut back by 7 bases and J by 4 bases.

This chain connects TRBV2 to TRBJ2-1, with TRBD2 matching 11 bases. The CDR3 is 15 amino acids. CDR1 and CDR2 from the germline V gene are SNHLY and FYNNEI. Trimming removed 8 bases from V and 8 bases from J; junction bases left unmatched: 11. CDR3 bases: TGTGCCAGCTGCTGGGGGCTAGCGGGAGGCGATGAGCAGTTCTTC. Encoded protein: CASCWGLAGGDEQFF.

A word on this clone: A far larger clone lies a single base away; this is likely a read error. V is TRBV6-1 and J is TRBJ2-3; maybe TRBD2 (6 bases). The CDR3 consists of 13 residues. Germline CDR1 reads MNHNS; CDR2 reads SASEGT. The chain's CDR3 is CAGSEQEGRTQYF. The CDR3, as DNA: TGTGCCGGCAGTGAACAGGAGGGCAGGACGCAGTATTTT.

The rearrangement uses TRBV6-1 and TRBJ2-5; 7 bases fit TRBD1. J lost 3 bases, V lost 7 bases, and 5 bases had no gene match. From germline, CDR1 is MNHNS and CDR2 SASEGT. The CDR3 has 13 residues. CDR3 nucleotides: TGTGCCAGCAATGACAGGGTGGAAGAGACCCAGTACTTC. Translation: CASNDRVEETQYF.

This chain's CDR3 is CASSLDRWPLNYGYTF. For the CDR3, the DNA is TGTGCCAGCAGCCTGGACAGGTGGCCACTTAACTATGGCTACACCTTC. The chain joins TRBV7-8 to TRBJ1-2; the match to TRBD1 covers 7 bases. V lost 5 bases to trimming and J lost 1 base; unmatched junction nucleotides: 10. Germline V gives CDR1 SGHVS, CDR2 FQNEAQ. The CDR3 is 16 residues long.

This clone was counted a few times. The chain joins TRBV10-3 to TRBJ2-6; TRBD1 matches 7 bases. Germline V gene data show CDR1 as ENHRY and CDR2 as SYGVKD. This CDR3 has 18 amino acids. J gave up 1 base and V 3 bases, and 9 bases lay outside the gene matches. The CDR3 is CAISDHTGVGSGANVLTF. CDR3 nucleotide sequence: TGTGCCATCAGTGACCACACAGGGGTCGGTTCTGGGGCCAACGTCCTGACTTTC.

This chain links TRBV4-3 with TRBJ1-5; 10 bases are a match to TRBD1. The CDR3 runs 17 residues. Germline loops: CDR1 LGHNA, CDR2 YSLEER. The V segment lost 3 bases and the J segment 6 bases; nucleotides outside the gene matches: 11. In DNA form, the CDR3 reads TGCGCCAGCAGCCAGGCCCGCCAGACAGGGGGCCTTCAGCCCCAGCATTTT. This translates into CASSQARQTGGLQPQHF.

The CDR3 region has the DNA TGCGCCAGCAGTATAAACAGGGTGGAGGAAAAACTGTTTTTT. This gives the protein CASSINRVEEKLFF. The chain links TRBV5-1 to TRBJ1-4; D may be TRBD1 (6 bases). The CDR3 spans 14 residues. The V end was cut by 5 bases, the J end by 8 bases, with 16 bases between. Germline lookup yields CDR1 SGHRS and CDR2 YFSETQ.

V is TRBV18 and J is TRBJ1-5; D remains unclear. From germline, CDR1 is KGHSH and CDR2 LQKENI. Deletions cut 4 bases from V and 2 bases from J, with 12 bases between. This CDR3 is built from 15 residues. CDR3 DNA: TGTGCCAGCTCACGGTGGGGAAGCGGCAATCAGCCCCAGCATTTT. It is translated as CASSRWGSGNQPQHF.